This TCR beta chain stems from a study of beta chain bispecific antibodies for T cell cancers. Points from the study as a whole: Most targeted TRBV signal came from the leukemia cell line cells, not normal T cells.

Either OKT3 anti-CD3 antibody or CD3/CD28 beads expanded T cells from blood mononuclear cells over approximately three days. TCRdb analysed the 5' RACE reads with MiXCR anew, one entry per CDR3 protein. This sample has just over 20,000 distinct CDR3 sequences; under 3% occur once, and the top ten carry around 30%. This clonotype was seen at least ten times. Its antigen is not known. Sequence at one end of the junction differs from germline and may be a read error. The TCR sequence derives from a human donor in good health. Some clones in this sample may be carry-over from other donors' samples. Sequencing was performed on healthy donor T cells cultured with leukemia cells.

CDR3: CASSKDRNQPQHF. In DNA, the CDR3 is TGTGCTAGCAGCAAAGACAGAAATCAGCCCCAGCATTTT. The chain carries TRBV7-7 and TRBJ1-5; TRBD1 is a possible D gene (5 bases). Germline V gives CDR1 SSHAT, CDR2 FNYEAQ (reference sequence). The CDR3 covers 13 residues.